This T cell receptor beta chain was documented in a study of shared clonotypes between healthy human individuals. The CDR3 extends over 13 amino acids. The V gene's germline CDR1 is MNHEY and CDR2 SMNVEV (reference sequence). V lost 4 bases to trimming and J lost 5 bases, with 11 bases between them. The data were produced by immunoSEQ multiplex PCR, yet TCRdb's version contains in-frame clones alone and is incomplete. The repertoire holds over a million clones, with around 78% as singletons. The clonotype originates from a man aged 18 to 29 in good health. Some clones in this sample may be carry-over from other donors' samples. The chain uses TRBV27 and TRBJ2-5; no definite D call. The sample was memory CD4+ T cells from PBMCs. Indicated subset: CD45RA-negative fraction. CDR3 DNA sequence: TGTGCCAGCAGTTCACCAACGAGGGAGACCCAGTACTTC. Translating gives CASSSPTRETQYF.